Below, 29 T cell receptor beta chains from the same sample are listed, as sequenced in a study of cytomegalovirus exposure and HLA in healthy donors (dated by TCRdb to about 2017). Library preparation employed the immunoSEQ multiplex PCR assay. A mixture of 60 forward primers for TCR Vbeta segments and 13 reverse primers for TCR Jbeta segments was used in the multiplex PCR. TCRdb re-hosts the immuneACCESS table, in-frame sequences only. Its copies lack some clones; in the studies checked, an unresolved V gene accounts for under half of them, and the cause for the rest is not known. The sample records over 200,000 clones, approximately 82% of which are singletons. The ten largest account for 0.5% to 0.7% of the sample. The sequencing input was PBMCs. Every receptor here comes from a woman in her thirties or forties in good health and CMV-seronegative.

This chain joins TRBV28 and TRBJ1-2, with unresolved D. Germline V gives CDR1 MDHEN, CDR2 SYDVKM. This CDR3 is 14 amino acids long. The ends were cut back, 6 bases at V and 2 bases at J, with 13 bases in the middle. The CDR3 DNA reads TGTGCCAGCAGCCATGGTGGGCGCAACTATGGCTACACCTTC. It is translated as CASSHGGRNYGYTF.

Here the CDR3 DNA reads TGTGCCAGCAGCTTAGTGGGCCCAAATTCACCCCTCCACTTT. This translates into CASSLVGPNSPLHF. J is TRBJ1-6 and V is TRBV7-2; D gene uncertain. This CDR3 is built from 14 residues. Germline loops: CDR1 SGHTA, CDR2 FQGNSA. Trimming removed 1 base from V and 7 bases from J, with 8 bases in between.

This clone was observed a handful of times. This chain links TRBV7-2 with TRBJ2-2; TRBD2 aligns across 7 bases. J lost 0 bases, V lost 5 bases, and 6 bases had no gene match. Germline V lookup: CDR1 SGHTA, CDR2 FQGNSA. CDR3 length: 16 residues. The CDR3 nucleotides read TGTGCCAGCAGCCCCATGGGGGGGGCGAACACCGGGGAGCTGTTTTTT. Its protein is CASSPMGGANTGELFF.

The chain couples TRBV7-8 to TRBJ2-2; D possibly corresponds to TRBD1 (7 bases). From germline, CDR1 is SGHVS and CDR2 FQNEAQ. The CDR3 is 17 residues long. The V gene lost 5 bases and the J gene lost 4 bases, with 20 bases spanning the gap. This chain's CDR3 is CASSPGGLGQGTGELFF. The CDR3 DNA reads TGTGCCAGCAGCCCAGGGGGGTTGGGGCAGGGCACCGGGGAGCTGTTTTTT.

The rearrangement uses TRBV30 and TRBJ2-1, with D possibly being TRBD1 (6 bases). Germline-derived CDR1 and CDR2 are GTSNPN and SVGIG (reference sequence). This CDR3 spans 10 amino acids. Trimming took 4 bases from V and 15 from J, leaving 13 bases between them. The CDR3 DNA is TGTGCCTGGAAACAGGGAAGGGTGTTCTTC. Its protein product is CAWKQGRVFF.

This chain connects TRBV11-2 to TRBJ1-1; D is perhaps TRBD1 (5 bases). CDR3 length: 13 residues. Trimming pared 4 bases from V and 8 bases from J, leaving 14 bases between. The germline V gene has CDR1 SGHAT and CDR2 FQNNGV. CDR3 sequence (DNA): TGTGCCAGCAGCTCTTCCCGACAGTCCGAAGCTTTCTTT. Protein: CASSSSRQSEAFF.

The chain has TRBV11-2 and TRBJ2-3; no reliable D call. The V gene's germline CDR1 is SGHAT and CDR2 FQNNGV. V lost 2 bases and J 1 base, leaving 13 bases between the germline ends. This CDR3 is built from 16 residues. Here the CDR3 reads CASSLPAGGGTDTQYF. Here the CDR3 DNA reads TGTGCCAGCAGCTTACCGGCCGGTGGAGGCACAGATACGCAGTATTTT. The full variable domain, completed using reference TRBV11-2 and TRBJ2-3, is EAGVAQSPRYKIIEKRQSVAFWCNPISGHATLYWYQQILGQGPKLLIQFQNNGVVDDSQLPKDRFSAERLKGVDSTLKIQPAKLEDSAVYLCASSLPAGGGTDTQYFGPGTRLTVL.

V usage is TRBV5-6 and J usage is TRBJ2-6; maybe TRBD2 (6 bases). The germline gives CDR1 SGHDT, CDR2 YYEEEE. The CDR3 is 17 residues long. Trimming removed 0 bases from V and 2 bases from J, with 12 bases in between. The CDR3 DNA sequence: TGTGCCAGCAGCTTGGGGGCGGGGCCCGCTGGGGCCAACGTCCTGACTTTC. This translates into CASSLGAGPAGANVLTF.

The J gene is TRBJ2-5, the V gene TRBV27; tentative D call: TRBD2 (7 bases). The CDR3 runs to 17 residues. The germline CDR1 and CDR2 sequences are MNHEY and SMNVEV (reference sequence). Deletions cut 4 bases from V and 2 bases from J, with 20 bases between. The CDR3 DNA follows: TGTGCCAGCAGTTCCTACCCCTTGGGGGGGCGTCAAGAGACCCAGTACTTC. Protein product: CASSSYPLGGRQETQYF.

V and J are TRBV15 and TRBJ2-2; the D gene is possibly TRBD1 (6 bases). Germline CDR1 is LNHNV and CDR2 is YYDKDF (reference sequence). V lost 1 base to trimming and J lost 5 bases, with 11 bases between them. The length of the CDR3 is 15 residues. DNA for the CDR3: TGTGCCACCAGCAGAGTAAACAGGGAGACCGGGGAGCTGTTTTTT. It specifies CATSRVNRETGELFF.

V and J are TRBV28 and TRBJ1-4; 10 nucleotides match TRBD1. V was clipped by 1 base and J by 6 bases; unmatched bases: 5. CDR3 length: 16 amino acids. The germline gives CDR1 MDHEN, CDR2 SYDVKM. The CDR3 bases are TGTGCCAGCAGTTTATTATATGGGACAGGGGATGAAAAACTGTTTTTT. Its translation: CASSLLYGTGDEKLFF.

In regard to this clone: The junction and the germline gene differ at one end; a read error may be behind it. The chain uses TRBV11-3 and TRBJ2-7; D is unresolved. Per the germline V gene, CDR1 is SGHNT and CDR2 is YENEEA. The CDR3 covers 12 residues. Written as DNA, the CDR3 is TGTGCCAGCAGTTTAGTCAACTACGAGCAGTACTTC. The encoded protein is CASSLVNYEQYF.

In DNA form, the CDR3 reads TGTGCCAGCAGCTTAGCGGGGGAGGCCTACACCTTC. Amino acids: CASSLAGEAYTF. The chain employs TRBV7-2 and TRBJ1-2, with a weak D call TRBD1 (5 bases). The CDR3 length is 12 residues. The V and J ends lost 0 bases and 10 bases respectively, with 9 bases between them. Looked up from germline, CDR1 is SGHTA and CDR2 is FQGNSA.

This clone was observed a handful of times. The J gene is TRBJ2-6, the V gene TRBV19; no clear D gene. CDR1 and CDR2 (germline): LNHDA, SQIVND (reference sequence). The CDR3 is 14 amino acids. V was clipped by 3 bases and J by 3 bases, with 6 bases between them. The CDR3 nucleotides read TGTGCCAGTAGTATCAGGTTTGGGGCCAACGTCCTGACTTTC. As protein: CASSIRFGANVLTF.

The genes are TRBV7-3 and TRBJ1-6, with unresolved D. Looked up from germline, CDR1 is SGHTA and CDR2 is FQGTGA. The CDR3 has 13 residues. Deletions cut 4 bases from V and 8 bases from J, with 9 bases between. The CDR3 sequence is CASSYYTDSPLHF. CDR3 nucleotide sequence: TGTGCCAGCAGCTACTACACGGATTCACCCCTCCACTTT.

The chain recombines TRBV5-1 with TRBJ2-7, with 7 bases that match TRBD1. In germline, CDR1 is SGHRS, CDR2 YFSETQ. V dropped 0 bases and J dropped 1; count of bases not matched to a gene: 4. This CDR3 has 15 residues. CDR3 in DNA: TGCGCCAGCAGCTTGGCCCCAGGGGGATCCTACGAGCAGTACTTC. It translates to CASSLAPGGSYEQYF.

The genes are TRBV11-3 and TRBJ2-3; TRBD1 might be the D (6 bases). Deletions cut 1 base from V and 1 base from J, with 12 bases between. The CDR3 totals 16 residues. From germline, CDR1 is SGHNT and CDR2 YENEEA. The CDR3 loop is CASSLGQQGGTDTQYF. The DNA of the CDR3 is TGTGCCAGCAGCTTAGGTCAACAGGGAGGCACAGATACGCAGTATTTT.

CDR3: CASSRDYQQETQYF. CDR3 in DNA: TGTGCCAGCAGTCGGGACTACCAACAAGAGACCCAGTACTTC. The genes are TRBV6-5 and TRBJ2-5; 7 bases match TRBD2. V lost 5 bases to trimming and J lost 2 bases; unmatched junction nucleotides: 5. The germline gives CDR1 MNHEY, CDR2 SVGAGI. The CDR3 is 14 amino acids.

The rearrangement uses TRBV29-1 and TRBJ2-2; TRBD1 matches 9 bases. The V gene end was trimmed by 7 bases and the J gene end by 8 bases; junction bases not matched to a gene: 8. The CDR3 runs 13 residues. The V gene's germline CDR1 is SQVTM and CDR2 ANQGSEA. The CDR3: CSAKTGGSGELFF. CDR3 sequence (DNA): TGCAGCGCAAAAACAGGGGGCTCAGGGGAGCTGTTTTTT.

This clone was found a few times. This sequence joins TRBV18 and TRBJ2-7; unclear D gene. The CDR3 is 14 amino acids. The V end was cut by 5 bases, the J end by 0 bases, with 11 bases between. Germline CDR1 is KGHSH and CDR2 is LQKENI. CDR3 protein: CASSSGVGSYEQYF. DNA for the CDR3: TGTGCCAGCTCAAGTGGAGTGGGCTCCTACGAGCAGTACTTC.

This clone was counted a few times. The chain couples TRBV6-5 to TRBJ1-2; possibly TRBD1 for D (5 bases). Germline assignment: CDR1 MNHEY and CDR2 SVGAGI. CDR3 size: 14 residues. Trimming cost V 6 bases and J 6 bases, with 17 bases left between them. Here the CDR3 reads CASSLTRWGDGYTF. For the CDR3, the DNA is TGTGCCAGCAGCCTCACTCGGTGGGGGGATGGCTACACCTTC.

This CDR3 is CASSIKRDTEAFF. For the CDR3, the DNA is TGTGCCAGTAGTATAAAGAGGGACACTGAAGCTTTCTTT. The chain carries TRBV19 and TRBJ1-1, with D unresolved. This CDR3 spans 13 amino acids. Per the germline V gene, CDR1 is LNHDA and CDR2 is SQIVND (reference sequence). The V gene lost 2 bases and the J gene lost 3 bases, with 7 bases spanning the gap.

V usage is TRBV11-2 and J usage is TRBJ2-1; weak D call: TRBD2 (7 bases). V was pared by 5 bases and J by 2 bases, with 22 bases between. The CDR3 length is 18 residues. Germline loops: CDR1 SGHAT, CDR2 FQNNGV. In DNA form, the CDR3 reads TGTGCCAGCAGCGGGGACCAGGGGCGGCTAGCGGCCTACAATGAGCAGTTCTTC. It specifies CASSGDQGRLAAYNEQFF.

This chain connects TRBV11-2 to TRBJ2-5; 9 bases line up with TRBD2. After removal of 0 bases from V and 3 bases from J, the junction contained 2 bases not matched to a gene. Germline V gene data show CDR1 as SGHAT and CDR2 as FQNNGV. The CDR3 contains 15 residues. CDR3 sequence: CASSLEAGGKETQYF. As DNA, the CDR3 is TGTGCCAGCAGCTTAGAAGCGGGGGGTAAAGAGACCCAGTACTTC.

This clone was seen more than once but under ten times. The V and J genes are TRBV19 and TRBJ2-7; 7 bases agree with TRBD2. With 3 bases clipped from V and 0 bases from J, the junction kept 14 bases outside the gene matches. Germline CDR1 reads LNHDA; CDR2 reads SQIVND (reference sequence). This CDR3 is 18 amino acids long. Written as DNA, the CDR3 is TGTGCCAGTAGTATTTCGGGGTCCGAGCGGGACGTCTCCTACGAGCAGTACTTC. Translating gives CASSISGSERDVSYEQYF.

The V gene is TRBV7-3, the J gene TRBJ2-7; 8 nucleotides match TRBD1. V lost 5 bases, J lost 5 bases, and 8 bases stayed unmatched. The V gene's germline CDR1 is SGHTA and CDR2 FQGTGA. This CDR3 has 14 amino acids. This chain's CDR3 is CASSPTGASNEQYF. The CDR3 DNA sequence: TGTGCCAGCAGCCCGACAGGGGCCTCTAACGAGCAGTACTTC. Using reference TRBV7-3 and TRBJ2-7 for the parts outside the CDR3, the full variable domain is GAGVSQTPSNKVTEKGKYVELRCDPISGHTALYWYRQSLGQGPEFLIYFQGTGAADDSGLPNDRFFAVRPEGSVSTLKIQRTERGDSAVYLCASSPTGASNEQYFGPGTRLTVT.

V gene TRBV6-5 combines with J gene TRBJ1-1, with TRBD1 matching 9 bases. Per germline, CDR1 MNHEY and CDR2 SVGAGI. Trimming cost V 6 bases and J 10 bases; bases outside gene matches: 9. The CDR3 runs 13 residues. In DNA, the CDR3 is TGTGCCAGCAGCCCGACAGGGGGTTCGAGAGCTTTCTTT. Its protein is CASSPTGGSRAFF.

V and J are TRBV28 and TRBJ2-7; 10 bases are a match to TRBD1. Per the germline V gene, CDR1 is MDHEN and CDR2 is SYDVKM. This CDR3 is built from 14 residues. The V segment lost 6 bases and the J segment 2 bases; nucleotides outside the gene matches: 4. In DNA, the CDR3 is TGTGCCAGCAGCCGGGACAGGGGTACCTACGAGCAGTACTTC. Residues: CASSRDRGTYEQYF.

The chain employs TRBV5-1 and TRBJ1-2, with D tentatively TRBD1 (5 bases). CDR1 and CDR2 (germline): SGHRS, YFSETQ. V shed 3 bases and J shed 5 bases, with 14 bases lying between them. The CDR3 runs to 14 residues. CDR3 DNA sequence: TGCGCCAGCAGCTGGGGGGACGGTGGGTATGGCTACACCTTC. Residues: CASSWGDGGYGYTF.